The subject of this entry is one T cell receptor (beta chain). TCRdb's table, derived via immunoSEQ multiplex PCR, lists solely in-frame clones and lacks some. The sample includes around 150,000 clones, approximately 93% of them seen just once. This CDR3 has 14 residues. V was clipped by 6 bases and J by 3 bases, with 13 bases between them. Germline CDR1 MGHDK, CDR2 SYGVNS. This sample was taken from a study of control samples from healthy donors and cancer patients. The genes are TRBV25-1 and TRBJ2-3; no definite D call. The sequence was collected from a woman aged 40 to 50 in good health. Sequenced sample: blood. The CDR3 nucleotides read TGTGCCAGCAGGGTCGAGGACGGGACAGATACGCAGTATTTT. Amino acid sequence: CASRVEDGTDTQYF.